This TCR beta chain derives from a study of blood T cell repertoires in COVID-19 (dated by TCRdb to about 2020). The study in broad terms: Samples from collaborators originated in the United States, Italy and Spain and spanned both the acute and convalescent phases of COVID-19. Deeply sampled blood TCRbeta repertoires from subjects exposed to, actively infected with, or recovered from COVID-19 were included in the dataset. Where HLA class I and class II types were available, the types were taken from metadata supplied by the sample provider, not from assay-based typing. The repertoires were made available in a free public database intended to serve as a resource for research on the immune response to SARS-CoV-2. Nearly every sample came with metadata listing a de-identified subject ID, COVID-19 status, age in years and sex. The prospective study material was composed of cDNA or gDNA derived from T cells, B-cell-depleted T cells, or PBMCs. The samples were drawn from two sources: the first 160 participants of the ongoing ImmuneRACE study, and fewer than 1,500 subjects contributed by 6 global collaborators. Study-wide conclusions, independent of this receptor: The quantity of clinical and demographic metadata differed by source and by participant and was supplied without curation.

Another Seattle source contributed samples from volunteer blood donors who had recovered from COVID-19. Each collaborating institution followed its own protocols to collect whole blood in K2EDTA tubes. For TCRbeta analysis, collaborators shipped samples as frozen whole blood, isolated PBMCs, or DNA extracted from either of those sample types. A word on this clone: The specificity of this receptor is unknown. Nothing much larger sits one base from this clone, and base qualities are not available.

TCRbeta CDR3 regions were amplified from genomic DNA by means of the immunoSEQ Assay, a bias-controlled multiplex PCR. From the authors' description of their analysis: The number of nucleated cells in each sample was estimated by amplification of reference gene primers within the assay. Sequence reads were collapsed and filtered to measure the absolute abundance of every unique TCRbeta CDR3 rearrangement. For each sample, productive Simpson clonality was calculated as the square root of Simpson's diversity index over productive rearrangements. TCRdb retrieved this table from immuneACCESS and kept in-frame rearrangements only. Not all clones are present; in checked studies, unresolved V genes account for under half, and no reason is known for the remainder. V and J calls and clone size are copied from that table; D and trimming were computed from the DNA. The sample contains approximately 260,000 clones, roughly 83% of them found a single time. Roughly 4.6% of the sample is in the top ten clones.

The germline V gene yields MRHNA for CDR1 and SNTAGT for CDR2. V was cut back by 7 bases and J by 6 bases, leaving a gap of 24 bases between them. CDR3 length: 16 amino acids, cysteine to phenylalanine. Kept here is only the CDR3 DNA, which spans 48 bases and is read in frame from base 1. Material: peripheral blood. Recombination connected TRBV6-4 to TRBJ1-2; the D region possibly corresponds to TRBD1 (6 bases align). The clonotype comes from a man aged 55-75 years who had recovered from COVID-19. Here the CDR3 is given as CASTTPAGAQGHGYTF. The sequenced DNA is TGTGCCAGCACCACCCCTGCAGGGGCCCAGGGACATGGCTACACCTTC.